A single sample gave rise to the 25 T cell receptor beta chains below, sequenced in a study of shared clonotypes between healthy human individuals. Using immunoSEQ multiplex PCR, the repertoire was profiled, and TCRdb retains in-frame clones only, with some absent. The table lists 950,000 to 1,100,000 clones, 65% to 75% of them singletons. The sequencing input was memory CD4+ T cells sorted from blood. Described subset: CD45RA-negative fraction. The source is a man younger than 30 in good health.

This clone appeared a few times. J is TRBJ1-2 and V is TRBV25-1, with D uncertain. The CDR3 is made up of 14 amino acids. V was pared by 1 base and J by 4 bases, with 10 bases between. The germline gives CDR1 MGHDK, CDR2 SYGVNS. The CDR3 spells CASSESGVFYGYTF. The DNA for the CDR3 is TGTGCCAGCAGTGAATCTGGAGTCTTCTATGGCTACACCTTC.

The CDR3 loop is CASSAPGQGKGGAFF. CDR3 DNA sequence: TGTGCCAGCAGCGCACCGGGACAGGGTAAAGGTGGAGCTTTCTTT. This chain uses TRBV6-5 with TRBJ1-1, with TRBD1 matching over 9 bases. Germline values: CDR1 MNHEY, CDR2 SVGAGI. V lost 6 bases to trimming and J lost 10 bases; unmatched junction nucleotides: 15. CDR3 length equals 15 residues.

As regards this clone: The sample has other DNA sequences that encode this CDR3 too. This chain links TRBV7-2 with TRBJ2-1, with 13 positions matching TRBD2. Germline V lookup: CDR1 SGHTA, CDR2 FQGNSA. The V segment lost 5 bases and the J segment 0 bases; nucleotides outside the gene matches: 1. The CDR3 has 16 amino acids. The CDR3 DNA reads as TGTGCCAGCAGCCGGACTAGCGGGAGCTCCTACAATGAGCAGTTCTTC. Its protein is CASSRTSGSSYNEQFF.

Here the CDR3 reads CASGQGNYEQYF. CDR3 DNA sequence: TGCGCCAGCGGACAGGGCAACTACGAGCAGTACTTC. The rearrangement joins TRBV5-1 to TRBJ2-7, with 8 positions matching TRBD1. Germline V CDR1 and CDR2: SGHRS, YFSETQ. The CDR3 extends over 12 amino acids. V was pared by 7 bases and J by 3 bases, with 3 bases of the junction left unmatched.

In DNA, the CDR3 is TGTGCCAGCAGTTACTCGACCGGGACAGGCCGAAACACCATATATTTT. Protein: CASSYSTGTGRNTIYF. The rearrangement uses TRBV6-5 and TRBJ1-3; 8 bases are shared with TRBD1. With V trimmed by 0 bases and J by 5 bases, 6 bases remained unmatched. The V gene's germline CDR1 is MNHEY and CDR2 SVGAGI. This CDR3 contains 16 residues.

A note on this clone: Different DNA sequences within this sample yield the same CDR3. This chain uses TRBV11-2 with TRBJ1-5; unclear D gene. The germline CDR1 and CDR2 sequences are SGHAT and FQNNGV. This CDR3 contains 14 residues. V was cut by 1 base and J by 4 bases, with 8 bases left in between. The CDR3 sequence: CASSLGSSNQPQHF. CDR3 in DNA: TGTGCCAGCAGCTTAGGGAGCAGTAATCAGCCCCAGCATTTT.

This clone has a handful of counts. The CDR3 loop is CAWSVGTQETQYF. DNA for the CDR3: TGTGCCTGGAGTGTTGGGACCCAAGAGACCCAGTACTTC. The V and J genes are TRBV30 and TRBJ2-5; D is tentatively TRBD1 or TRBD2 (5 bases each). Germline-derived CDR1 and CDR2 are GTSNPN and SVGIG (reference sequence). The CDR3 runs to 13 residues. Trimming took 0 bases from V and 1 from J, leaving 6 bases between them. Full variable domain (remainder filled in from reference TRBV30 and TRBJ2-5): SQTIHQWPATLVQPVGSPLSLECTVEGTSNPNLYWYRQAAGRGLQLLFYSVGIGQISSEVPQNLSASRPQDRQFILSSKKLLLSDSGFYLCAWSVGTQETQYFGPGTRLLVL.

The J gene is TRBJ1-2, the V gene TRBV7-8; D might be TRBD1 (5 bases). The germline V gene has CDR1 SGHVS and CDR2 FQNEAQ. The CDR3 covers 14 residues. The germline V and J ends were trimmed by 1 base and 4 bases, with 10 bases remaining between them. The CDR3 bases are TGTGCCAGCAGCTTAGGACAGATTGGCTATGGCTACACCTTC. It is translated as CASSLGQIGYGYTF.

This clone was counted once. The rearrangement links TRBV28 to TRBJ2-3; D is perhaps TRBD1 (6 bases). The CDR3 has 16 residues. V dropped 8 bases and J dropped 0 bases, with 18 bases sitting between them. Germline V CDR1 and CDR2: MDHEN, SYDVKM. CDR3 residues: CASYSGWGRSTDTQYF. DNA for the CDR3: TGTGCCAGCTACTCTGGGTGGGGGCGTAGCACAGATACGCAGTATTTT.

CDR3 bases: TGTGCCAGCTCACCTCCCCAGGCCGGGGAGCTGTTTTTT. Its translation: CASSPPQAGELFF. The chain couples TRBV18 to TRBJ2-2; D uncertain. Germline lookup yields CDR1 KGHSH and CDR2 LQKENI. V was trimmed by 3 bases and J by 6 bases, leaving 8 bases between them. The length of the CDR3 is 13 residues.

Here the CDR3 reads CASSIKTGSGSPLHF. The DNA of the CDR3 is TGTGCCAGTAGTATAAAGACAGGGTCGGGTTCACCCCTCCACTTT. The chain couples TRBV19 to TRBJ1-6; 7 bases are a match to TRBD1. The CDR3 runs 15 residues. V was pared by 2 bases and J by 9 bases, with 7 bases of the junction left unmatched. Per the germline V gene, CDR1 is LNHDA and CDR2 is SQIVND (reference sequence). The whole variable domain, remainder taken from reference TRBV19 and TRBJ1-6, is DGGITQSPKYLFRKEGQNVTLSCEQNLNHDAMYWYRQDPGQGLRLIYYSQIVNDFQKGDIAEGYSVSREKKESFPLTVTSAQKNPTAFYLCASSIKTGSGSPLHFGNGTRLTVT.

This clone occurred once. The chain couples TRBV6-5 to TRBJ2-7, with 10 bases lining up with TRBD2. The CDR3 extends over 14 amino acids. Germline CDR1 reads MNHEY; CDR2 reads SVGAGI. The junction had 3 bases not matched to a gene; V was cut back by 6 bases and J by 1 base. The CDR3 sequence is CASRPAGGSYEQYF. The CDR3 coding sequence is TGTGCCAGCAGGCCAGCGGGAGGGTCCTACGAGCAGTACTTC.

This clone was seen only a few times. The DNA of the CDR3 is TGTGCCAGTAGGACAGGGACGTTAGCGGGGGGGTCTGGCACAGATACGCAGTATTTT. Translation gives CASRTGTLAGGSGTDTQYF. The chain has TRBV19 and TRBJ2-3; 11 nucleotides agree with TRBD2. V shed 6 bases, J shed 1 base, and the junction held 15 bases outside the gene matches. The CDR3 has 19 amino acids. Germline V gene lookup returns CDR1 LNHDA and CDR2 SQIVND (reference sequence).

Here the CDR3 reads CASTSIGDTQYF. For the CDR3, the DNA is TGTGCCAGCACCTCGATCGGGGATACGCAGTATTTT. The chain employs TRBV6-5 and TRBJ2-3, with D uncertain. The V end lost 7 bases, the J end lost 6 bases, and 11 bases lay between the germline ends. The CDR3 totals 12 residues. The germline CDR1 and CDR2 sequences are MNHEY and SVGAGI.

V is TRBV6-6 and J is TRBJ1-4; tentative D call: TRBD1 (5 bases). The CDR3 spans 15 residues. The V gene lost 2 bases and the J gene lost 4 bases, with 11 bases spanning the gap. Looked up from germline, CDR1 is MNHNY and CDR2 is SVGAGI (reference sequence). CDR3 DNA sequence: TGTGCCAGCAGTTACGGAGGGACGGATAATGAAAAACTGTTTTTT. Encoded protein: CASSYGGTDNEKLFF.

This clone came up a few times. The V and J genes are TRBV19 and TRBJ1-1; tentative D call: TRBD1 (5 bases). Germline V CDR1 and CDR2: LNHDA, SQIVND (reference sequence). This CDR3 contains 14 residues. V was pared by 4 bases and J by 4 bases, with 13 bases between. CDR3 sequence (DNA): TGTGCCAGTAGTACCCAGGGTAGGGGCACTGAAGCTTTCTTT. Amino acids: CASSTQGRGTEAFF.

CDR3 sequence: CASRFPGLPDTQYF. CDR3 coding DNA: TGTGCCAGCAGGTTCCCGGGCCTGCCAGATACGCAGTATTTT. This rearrangement joins TRBV28 to TRBJ2-3; no firm D call. V lost 6 bases, J lost 4 bases, and 14 bases lay in between. Germline CDR1 reads MDHEN; CDR2 reads SYDVKM. The CDR3 extends over 14 amino acids.

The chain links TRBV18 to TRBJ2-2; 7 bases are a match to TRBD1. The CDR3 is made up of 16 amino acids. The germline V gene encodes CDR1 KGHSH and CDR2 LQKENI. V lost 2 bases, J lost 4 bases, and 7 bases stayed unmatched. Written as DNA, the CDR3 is TGTGCCAGCTCACCAAGACAGGGCTCATCCACCGGGGAGCTGTTTTTT. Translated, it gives CASSPRQGSSTGELFF.

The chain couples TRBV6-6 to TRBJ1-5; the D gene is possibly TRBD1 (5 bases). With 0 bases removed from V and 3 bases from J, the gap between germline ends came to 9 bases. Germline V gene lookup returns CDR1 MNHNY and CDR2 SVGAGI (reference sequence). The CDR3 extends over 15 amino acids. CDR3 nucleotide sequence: TGTGCCAGCAGTTACTCCCAGGGTAACAATCAGCCCCAGCATTTT. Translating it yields CASSYSQGNNQPQHF.

CDR3 residues: CASSPMTNTEAFF. The CDR3 nucleotides read TGTGCCAGCTCACCAATGACGAACACTGAAGCTTTCTTT. This chain links TRBV18 with TRBJ1-1; no firm D call. Germline CDR1 is KGHSH and CDR2 is LQKENI. The germline V and J ends were trimmed by 2 bases and 1 base, with 5 bases remaining between them. This CDR3 spans 13 amino acids.

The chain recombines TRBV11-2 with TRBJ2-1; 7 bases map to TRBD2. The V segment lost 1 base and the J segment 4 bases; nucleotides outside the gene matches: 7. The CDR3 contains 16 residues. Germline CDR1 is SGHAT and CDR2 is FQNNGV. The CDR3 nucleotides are TGTGCCAGCAGCTTAGCGCGGGTCGGGGGGTACAATGAGCAGTTCTTC. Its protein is CASSLARVGGYNEQFF.

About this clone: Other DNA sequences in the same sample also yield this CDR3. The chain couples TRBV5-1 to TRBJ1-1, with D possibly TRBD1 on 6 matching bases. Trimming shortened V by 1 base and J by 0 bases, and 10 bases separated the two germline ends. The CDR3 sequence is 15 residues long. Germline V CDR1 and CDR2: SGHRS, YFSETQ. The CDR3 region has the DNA TGCGCCAGCAGCTTGATAGGGGGTTTGAACACTGAAGCTTTCTTT. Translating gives CASSLIGGLNTEAFF.

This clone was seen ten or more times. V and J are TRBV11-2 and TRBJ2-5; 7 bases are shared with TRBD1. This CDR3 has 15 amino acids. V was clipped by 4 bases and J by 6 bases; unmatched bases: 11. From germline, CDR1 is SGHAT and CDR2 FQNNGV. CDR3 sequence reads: CASSSGTVEGQTQYF. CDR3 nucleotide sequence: TGTGCCAGCAGCTCTGGGACAGTAGAAGGGCAGACCCAGTACTTC.

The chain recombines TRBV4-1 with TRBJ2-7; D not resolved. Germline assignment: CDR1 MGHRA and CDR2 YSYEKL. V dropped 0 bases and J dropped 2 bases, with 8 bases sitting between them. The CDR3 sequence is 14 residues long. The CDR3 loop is CASSQDRFTYEQYF. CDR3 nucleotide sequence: TGCGCCAGCAGCCAAGACAGGTTCACCTACGAGCAGTACTTC.

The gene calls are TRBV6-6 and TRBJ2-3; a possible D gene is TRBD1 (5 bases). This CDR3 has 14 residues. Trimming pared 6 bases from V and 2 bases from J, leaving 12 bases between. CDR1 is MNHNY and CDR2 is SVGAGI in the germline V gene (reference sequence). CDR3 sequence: CASREGVSTDTQYF. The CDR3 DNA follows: TGTGCCAGCAGGGAAGGGGTTTCCACAGATACGCAGTATTTT.